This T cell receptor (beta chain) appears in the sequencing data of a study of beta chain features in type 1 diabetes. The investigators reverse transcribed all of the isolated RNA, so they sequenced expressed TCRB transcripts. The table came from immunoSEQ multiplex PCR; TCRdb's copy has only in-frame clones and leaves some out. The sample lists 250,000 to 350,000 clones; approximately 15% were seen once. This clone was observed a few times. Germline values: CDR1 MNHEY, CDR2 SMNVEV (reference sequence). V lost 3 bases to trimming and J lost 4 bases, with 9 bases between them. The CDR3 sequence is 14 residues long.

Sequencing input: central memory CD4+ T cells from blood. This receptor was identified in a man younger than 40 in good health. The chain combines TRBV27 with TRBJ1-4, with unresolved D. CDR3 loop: CASSFSSYNEKLFF. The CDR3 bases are TGTGCCAGCAGTTTTAGCAGTTATAATGAAAAACTGTTTTTT.